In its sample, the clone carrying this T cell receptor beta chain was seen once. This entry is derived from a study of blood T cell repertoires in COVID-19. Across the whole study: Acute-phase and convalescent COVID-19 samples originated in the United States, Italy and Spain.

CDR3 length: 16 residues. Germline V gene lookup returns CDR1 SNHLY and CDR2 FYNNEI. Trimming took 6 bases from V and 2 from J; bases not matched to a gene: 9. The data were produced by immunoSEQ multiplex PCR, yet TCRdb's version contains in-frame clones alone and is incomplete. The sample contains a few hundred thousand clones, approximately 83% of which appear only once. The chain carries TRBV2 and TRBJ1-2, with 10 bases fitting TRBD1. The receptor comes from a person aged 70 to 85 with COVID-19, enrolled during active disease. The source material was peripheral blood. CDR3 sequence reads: CASSRERQGANYGYTF. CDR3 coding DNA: TGTGCCAGCAGCCGAGAGAGACAGGGGGCCAACTATGGCTACACCTTC.